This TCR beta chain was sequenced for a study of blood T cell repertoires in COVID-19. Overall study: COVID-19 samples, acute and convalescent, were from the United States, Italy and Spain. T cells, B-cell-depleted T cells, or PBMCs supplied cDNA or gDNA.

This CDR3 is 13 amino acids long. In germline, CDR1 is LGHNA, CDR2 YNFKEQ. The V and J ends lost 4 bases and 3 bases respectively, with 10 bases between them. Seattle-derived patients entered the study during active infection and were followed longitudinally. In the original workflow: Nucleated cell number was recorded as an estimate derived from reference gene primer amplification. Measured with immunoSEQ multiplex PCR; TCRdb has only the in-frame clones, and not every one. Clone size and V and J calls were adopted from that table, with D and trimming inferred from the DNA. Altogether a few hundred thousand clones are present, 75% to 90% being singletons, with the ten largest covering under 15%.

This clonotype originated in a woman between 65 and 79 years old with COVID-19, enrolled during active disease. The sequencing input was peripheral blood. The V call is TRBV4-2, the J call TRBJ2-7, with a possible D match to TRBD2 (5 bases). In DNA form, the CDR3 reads TGTGCCAGCAGCCCCGGGGTGATCTACGAGCAGTACTTC. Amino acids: CASSPGVIYEQYF.